Shown below are 24 T cell receptor beta chains from a single sample sequenced in a study of blood T cell repertoires in COVID-19 (TCRdb year 2020). Library preparation employed the immunoSEQ multiplex PCR assay. Drawn from immuneACCESS, this table holds only the in-frame rearrangements with V and J called that TCRdb kept. Clones are partly lost; checked studies trace under half to an unresolved V gene and leave the rest unexplained. Present in this sample are about 160,000 clones, about 86% of which were seen just once. Jointly, the top ten make up around a tenth of the sample. What was sequenced was peripheral blood. These receptors all come from a woman in her sixties or seventies with COVID-19, enrolled during active disease.

This clone came up a few times. The chain joins TRBV19 to TRBJ1-5, with a tentative D call TRBD1 (5 bases). The CDR3 extends over 14 amino acids. Germline V gene lookup returns CDR1 LNHDA and CDR2 SQIVND (reference sequence). V lost 7 bases to trimming and J lost 3 bases, with 13 bases between them. The CDR3: CASMKGRANQPQHF. CDR3 nucleotide sequence: TGTGCCAGTATGAAGGGCAGGGCCAATCAGCCCCAGCATTTT.

The chain is built from TRBV27 and TRBJ2-3; maybe TRBD2 (6 bases). V gave up 2 bases and J gave up 3 bases, with 18 bases separating them. Germline V gene data show CDR1 as MNHEY and CDR2 as SMNVEV (reference sequence). CDR3 length: 17 residues. CDR3 bases: TGTGCCAGCAGTTTAGGTGCTGTGGGGGGTGGAACAGATACGCAGTATTTT. This encodes CASSLGAVGGGTDTQYF.

This clone has a handful of counts. The CDR3 coding sequence is TGTGCCAGCAGTTTACTGGGACAGGGGGGTGAAAAACTGTTTTTT. Protein product: CASSLLGQGGEKLFF. This rearrangement joins TRBV28 to TRBJ1-4; 11 bases map to TRBD1. CDR1 is MDHEN, CDR2 SYDVKM, per germline. This CDR3 contains 15 residues. V was pared by 2 bases and J by 7 bases, with 3 bases of the junction left unmatched.

The V gene is TRBV12-3 or TRBV12-4, the J gene TRBJ1-1, with 7 bases lining up with TRBD1. CDR3 length: 12 residues. The V and J ends lost 5 bases and 7 bases, in that order; junction bases with no gene match: 4. CDR3 sequence reads: CASSRGQFEAFF. The DNA for the CDR3 is TGTGCCAGCAGTCGGGGACAGTTTGAAGCTTTCTTT.

J is TRBJ1-1 and V is TRBV6-5; TRBD1 might be the D (6 bases). This CDR3 has 16 amino acids. Between the trimmed V and J ends, which lost 2 bases and 3 bases, there was a span of 16 bases. The germline V gene has CDR1 MNHEY and CDR2 SVGAGI. CDR3: CASSYTGGRGDTEAFF. The CDR3 DNA follows: TGTGCCAGCAGTTACACCGGGGGGCGAGGGGACACTGAAGCTTTCTTT.

This chain uses TRBV13 with TRBJ2-2, with D maybe TRBD1 (6 bases). The germline V gene has CDR1 PRHDT and CDR2 FYEKMQ (reference sequence). V lost 5 bases and J 6 bases, leaving 10 bases between the germline ends. There are 13 residues in the CDR3. The DNA for the CDR3 is TGTGCCAGCAGCACCCACAGGGCCGGGGAGCTGTTTTTT. Protein: CASSTHRAGELFF.

V is TRBV15 and J is TRBJ1-4, with 7 bases matching TRBD1. The germline CDR1 and CDR2 sequences are LNHNV and YYDKDF (reference sequence). After removal of 0 bases from V and 7 bases from J, the junction contained 5 bases not matched to a gene. This CDR3 has 15 amino acids. The DNA for the CDR3 is TGTGCCACCAGCAGAGATGACAGGGTTCTTGAAAAACTGTTTTTT. It encodes CATSRDDRVLEKLFF. The full variable domain, with the rest looked up from reference TRBV15 and TRBJ1-4, is DAMVIQNPRYQVTQFGKPVTLSCSQTLNHNVMYWYQQKSSQAPKLLFHYYDKDFNNEADTPDNFQSRRPNTSFCFLDIRSPGLGDTAMYLCATSRDDRVLEKLFFGSGTQLSVL.

V is TRBV19 and J is TRBJ1-5; D ambiguous. CDR3 size: 13 residues. Trimming removed 3 bases from V and 1 base from J, with 4 bases in between. Looked up from germline, CDR1 is LNHDA and CDR2 is SQIVND (reference sequence). CDR3 DNA: TGTGCCAGTAGTATGCAGAGCAATCAGCCCCAGCATTTT. Its translation is CASSMQSNQPQHF.

J is TRBJ2-2 and V is TRBV5-1; TRBD1 aligns across 8 bases. Germline V gene lookup returns CDR1 SGHRS and CDR2 YFSETQ. This CDR3 has 15 amino acids. Unmatched junction bases numbered 1, after V lost 0 bases and J lost 3 bases. CDR3 sequence (DNA): TGCGCCAGCAGCTTGGGACAGGGGTACACCGGGGAGCTGTTTTTT. This sequence encodes CASSLGQGYTGELFF.

This clone was seen just once. This chain joins TRBV3-1 (or the pseudogene TRBV3-2) and TRBJ2-3; D might be TRBD1 (5 bases). The CDR3 spans 15 residues. With 3 bases removed from V and 4 bases from J, the gap between germline ends came to 14 bases. Per the germline V gene, CDR1 is LGHDT and CDR2 is YNNKEL (reference sequence). CDR3 loop: CASSQASGLSDTQYF. CDR3 DNA sequence: TGTGCCAGCAGCCAGGCCTCAGGGTTGTCAGATACGCAGTATTTT.

The chain recombines TRBV5-1 with TRBJ2-3, with 9 bases identical to TRBD2. The length of the CDR3 is 16 residues. Germline V lookup: CDR1 SGHRS, CDR2 YFSETQ. Trimming cost V 5 bases and J 3 bases; bases outside gene matches: 10. The CDR3 DNA reads as TGCGCCAGCAGGGTAGCGGCGGGGGGGCTAACAGATACGCAGTATTTT. It translates to CASRVAAGGLTDTQYF.

The J gene is TRBJ1-1, the V gene TRBV7-9; D gene unclear. Trimming took 2 bases from V and 3 from J, leaving 10 bases between them. The CDR3 runs to 14 residues. Germline assignment: CDR1 SEHNR and CDR2 FQNEAQ (reference sequence). The CDR3 region is CASSLNRADTEAFF. In DNA form, the CDR3 reads TGTGCCAGCAGCTTAAATCGTGCGGACACTGAAGCTTTCTTT.

This chain uses TRBV6-1 with TRBJ1-1, with 8 bases identical to TRBD1. The V gene end was trimmed by 1 base and the J gene end by 1 base; junction bases not matched to a gene: 5. Germline lookup yields CDR1 MNHNS and CDR2 SASEGT. This CDR3 is 16 amino acids long. DNA for the CDR3: TGTGCCAGCAGTGAAGGATGGGACAGGCGGAACACTGAAGCTTTCTTT. This translates into CASSEGWDRRNTEAFF.

This sequence joins TRBV3-1 (or the pseudogene TRBV3-2) and TRBJ1-2; D may be TRBD1 (6 bases). CDR1 LGHDT and CDR2 YNNKEL come from the germline V gene (reference sequence). Trimming took 1 base from V and 4 from J, leaving 13 bases between them. The CDR3 has 15 amino acids. The CDR3 reads CASSQAQGRGYGYTF. The CDR3 DNA sequence: TGTGCCAGCAGCCAAGCTCAGGGGCGCGGCTATGGCTACACCTTC.

This chain joins TRBV18 and TRBJ2-2; 11 bases are shared with TRBD2. Germline assignment: CDR1 KGHSH and CDR2 LQKENI. The V gene end was trimmed by 2 bases and the J gene end by 7 bases; junction bases not matched to a gene: 9. CDR3 length equals 17 residues. The CDR3 nucleotides read TGTGCCAGCTCACCAGGTCGACTAGCGGGAAGGGTCGGGGAGCTGTTTTTT. Its translation is CASSPGRLAGRVGELFF.

V and J are TRBV7-7 and TRBJ2-1; 7 nucleotides line up with TRBD2. The CDR3 consists of 16 residues. Germline lookup yields CDR1 SSHAT and CDR2 FNYEAQ (reference sequence). V trimming: 5 bases; J trimming: 3 bases; junction bases outside the gene matches: 10. CDR3 DNA sequence: TGTGCCAGCAGCCCCCTGGGAGGGTTAAGCTACAATGAGCAGTTCTTC. Translated, it gives CASSPLGGLSYNEQFF.

V and J are TRBV27 and TRBJ1-4; possibly TRBD1 for D (5 bases). The V gene's germline CDR1 is MNHEY and CDR2 SMNVEV (reference sequence). V was pared by 3 bases and J by 7 bases, with 27 bases between. The CDR3 runs 19 residues. In nucleotides, the CDR3 is TGTGCCAGCAGTTTTCGCACTCCGGGACTTCTATCTCGGGGTGAAAAACTGTTTTTT. Translated, it gives CASSFRTPGLLSRGEKLFF.

The chain employs TRBV6-1 and TRBJ2-3; TRBD2 is a possible D gene (7 bases). CDR1 MNHNS and CDR2 SASEGT come from the germline V gene. The CDR3 is 13 amino acids. V was pared by 3 bases and J by 9 bases, with 13 bases between. The CDR3 coding sequence is TGTGCCAGCAGTGAGGGGGAGGGGGGCACGCAGTATTTT. It translates to CASSEGEGGTQYF.

The rearrangement uses TRBV7-8 and TRBJ2-5; 8 nucleotides line up with TRBD2. The ends lost 5 bases at V and 2 bases at J; junction bases unmatched: 10. In germline, CDR1 is SGHVS, CDR2 FQNEAQ. CDR3 length: 16 amino acids. CDR3 sequence reads: CASSPLASGHQETQYF. The CDR3, as DNA: TGTGCCAGCAGCCCGCTAGCTAGCGGGCATCAAGAGACCCAGTACTTC.

This clone was observed once. V is TRBV12-3 or TRBV12-4 and J is TRBJ1-2; tentatively, D is TRBD1 (6 bases). This CDR3 has 13 amino acids. Trimming removed 1 base from V and 8 bases from J, with 11 bases in between. CDR3 nucleotide sequence: TGTGCCAGCAGTTTAGACAGGGTCGGGGGCTACACCTTC. Residues: CASSLDRVGGYTF.

This chain joins TRBV4-1 and TRBJ2-3, with no clear D. V was cut by 0 bases and J by 3 bases, with 7 bases left in between. The CDR3 spans 14 residues. Germline V gene lookup returns CDR1 MGHRA and CDR2 YSYEKL. CDR3 protein: CASSQDSQTDTQYF. For the CDR3, the DNA is TGCGCCAGCAGCCAAGATTCGCAGACAGATACGCAGTATTTT.

V is TRBV10-3 and J is TRBJ1-6; D gene unclear. V dropped 2 bases and J dropped 7 bases, with 15 bases sitting between them. Looked up from germline, CDR1 is ENHRY and CDR2 is SYGVKD. The CDR3 has 16 amino acids. The CDR3 nucleotides are TGTGCCATCAGTGAGGGAGGGCAAGGCCAGAATTCACCCCTCCACTTT. This sequence encodes CAISEGGQGQNSPLHF.

The chain carries TRBV7-8 and TRBJ2-3, with 10 bases matching TRBD2. V lost 2 bases and J lost 4; bases outside the gene matches: 15. Germline-derived CDR1 and CDR2 are SGHVS and FQNEAQ. The CDR3 loop spans 19 amino acids. In DNA, the CDR3 is TGTGCCAGCAGCTTACTTTTAGATACTGTAGCGGGGGGCCCAGATACGCAGTATTTT. As protein: CASSLLLDTVAGGPDTQYF.

The rearrangement links TRBV2 to TRBJ2-5, with a tentative D call TRBD1 (6 bases). From germline, CDR1 is SNHLY and CDR2 FYNNEI. The CDR3 sequence is 13 residues long. With 7 bases removed from V and 2 bases from J, the gap between germline ends came to 11 bases. CDR3 residues: CASTYREQETQYF. The CDR3 coding sequence is TGTGCCAGCACATACAGGGAACAAGAGACCCAGTACTTC.